The T cell receptor (beta chain) under discussion was sequenced for a study of shared clonotypes between healthy human individuals. Concerning this clone itself: The antigen remains undetermined.

Adults of Caucasian background living in Nashville, Tennessee made up all donors. The investigators split CD4+ cells into a CD45RA+ naive subset and a CD45RA-negative memory subset. In the authors' workflow: Junction-only immunoSEQ data arrived without quality scores, meaning filtering differed. The data were produced by immunoSEQ multiplex PCR, yet TCRdb's version contains in-frame clones alone and is incomplete. The V and J calls and the clone size are those of that table, but D and trimming were determined from the DNA. The sample lists 2,500,000 or so clones, 93% seen once, with about 0.39% in the top ten. The CDR3 runs 14 residues. Germline-derived CDR1 and CDR2 are MDHEN and SYDVKM. After removal of 5 bases from V and 4 bases from J, the junction contained 5 bases not matched to a gene. Study results and caveats: Around 5% was the fraction of naive CD4 clonotypes found shared across several donors.

This TCR was recovered from a man aged 18 to 29 in good health. Some clones in this sample may be carry-over from other donors' samples. Sequencing was done on a sample of naive CD4+ T cells from PBMCs. Subset given: CD45RA+ positively selected. This rearrangement joins TRBV28 to TRBJ1-1; TRBD1 matches at 9 bases. The CDR3 protein is CASSGQGRGTEAFF. As DNA, the CDR3 is TGTGCCAGCAGTGGACAGGGGAGAGGCACTGAAGCTTTCTTT.